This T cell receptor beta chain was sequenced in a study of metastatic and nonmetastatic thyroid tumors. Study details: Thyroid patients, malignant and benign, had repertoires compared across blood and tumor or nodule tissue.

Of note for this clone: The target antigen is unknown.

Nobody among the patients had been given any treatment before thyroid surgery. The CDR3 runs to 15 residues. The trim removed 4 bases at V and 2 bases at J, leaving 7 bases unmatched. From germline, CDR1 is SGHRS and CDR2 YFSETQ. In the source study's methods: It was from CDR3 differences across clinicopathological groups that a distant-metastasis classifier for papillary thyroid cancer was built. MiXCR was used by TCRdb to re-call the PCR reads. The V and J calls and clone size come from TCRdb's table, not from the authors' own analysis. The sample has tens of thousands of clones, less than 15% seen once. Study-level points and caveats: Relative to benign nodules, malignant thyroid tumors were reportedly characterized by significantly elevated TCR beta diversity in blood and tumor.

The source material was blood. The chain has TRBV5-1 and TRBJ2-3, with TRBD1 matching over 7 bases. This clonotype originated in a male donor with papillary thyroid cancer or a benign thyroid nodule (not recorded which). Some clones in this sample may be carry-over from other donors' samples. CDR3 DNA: TGCGCCAGCAGCACAACAGGGGATACCACAGATACGCAGTATTTT. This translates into CASSTTGDTTDTQYF.